This TCR beta chain comes out of a study of blood T cell repertoires in COVID-19. Study-wide background: COVID-19 samples, acute and convalescent, were from the United States, Italy and Spain. PBMCs, B-cell-depleted T cells, or T cells provided the cDNA or gDNA that made up the material.

CDR1 and CDR2 from the germline V gene are SGHRS and YFSETQ. V lost 4 bases to trimming and J lost 9 bases; unmatched junction nucleotides: 15. The CDR3 has 16 residues. Original handling: Reference gene primer amplification gave nucleated cell count estimates. Assay: immunoSEQ multiplex PCR; the TCRdb copy retains only in-frame clones and omits some. V and J calls and clone size come straight from that table; D and trimming were deduced from the DNA. The profile shows about 360,000 clones, 83% of them singletons. This TCR derives from a man aged 30-40 years with active or convalescent COVID-19. Sequenced material: peripheral blood. This chain links TRBV5-1 with TRBJ2-1; 8 bases match TRBD1. This CDR3 is CASSVRTGRLAGEQFF. CDR3 bases: TGCGCCAGCAGCGTAAGGACAGGGCGGTTGGCGGGTGAGCAGTTCTTC.